The clone carrying this T cell receptor (beta chain) was counted many times. Each CDR3 protein is one row after TCRdb ran MiXCR on the reads. The repertoire holds approximately 490,000 distinct CDR3 sequences, with over 9% as singletons. These data belong to a study of T cell repertoires in cytomegalovirus infection. Background on the study: Through public TCR beta signatures, both CMV infection and matching HLA type were indicated.

The length of the CDR3 is 11 residues. The V gene's germline CDR1 is SNHLY and CDR2 FYNNEI. V lost 11 bases, J lost 0 bases, and 7 bases lay in between. Input material: PBMCs. The clonotype originates from a human donor in good health (CMV status not recorded). Some clones in this sample may be carry-over from other donors' samples. The V call is TRBV2, the J call TRBJ1-1; no reliable D call. CDR3 residues: CADRVNTEAFF. Written as DNA, the CDR3 is TGTGCCGACCGAGTGAACACTGAAGCTTTCTTT.